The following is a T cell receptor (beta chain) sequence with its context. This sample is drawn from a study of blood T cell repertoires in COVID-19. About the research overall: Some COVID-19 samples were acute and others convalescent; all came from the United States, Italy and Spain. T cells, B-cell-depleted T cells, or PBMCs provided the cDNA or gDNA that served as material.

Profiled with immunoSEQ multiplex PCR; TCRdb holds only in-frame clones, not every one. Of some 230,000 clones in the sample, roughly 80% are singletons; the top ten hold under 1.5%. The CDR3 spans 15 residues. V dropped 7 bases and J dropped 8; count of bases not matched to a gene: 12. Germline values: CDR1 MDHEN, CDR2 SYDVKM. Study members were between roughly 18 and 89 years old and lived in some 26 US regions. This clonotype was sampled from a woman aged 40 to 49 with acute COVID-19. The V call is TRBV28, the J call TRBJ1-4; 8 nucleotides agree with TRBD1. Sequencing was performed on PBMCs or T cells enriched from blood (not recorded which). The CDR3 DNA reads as TGTGCCAGCACCAGCCAGGGGGCGAATAGGGAAAAACTGTTTTTT. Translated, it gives CASTSQGANREKLFF. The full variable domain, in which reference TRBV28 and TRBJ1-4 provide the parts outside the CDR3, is DVKVTQSSRYLVKRTGEKVFLECVQDMDHENMFWYRQDPGLGLRLIYFSYDVKMKEKGDIPEGYSVSREKKERFSLILESASTNQTSMYLCASTSQGANREKLFFGSGTQLSVL.